One and the same sample provided the 23 T cell receptor beta chains below, sequenced in a study of STAT3 mutations in large granular lymphocyte leukemia. Study-wide results and limits: Every T-LGLL patient had at least one immunodominant TCRbeta clonotype.

Some clones are missing from TCRdb's copy, which holds only in-frame ones; the method was immunoSEQ multiplex PCR. The sample has 35,000 to 50,000 clones, approximately 78% seen once; the top ten hold 0.43%. No antigen has been assigned to these receptors. The sequenced material came from PBMCs. These TCRs come from a human donor with T large granular lymphocyte leukemia. Some clones in this sample may be carry-over from other donors' samples.

The chain is built from TRBV5-6 and TRBJ1-2; perhaps TRBD1 as D (6 bases). Trimming removed 5 bases at V and 8 bases at J, with 13 bases between. CDR1 is SGHDT and CDR2 is YYEEEE in the germline V gene. The CDR3 runs to 12 residues. In nucleotides, the CDR3 is TGTGCCAGCAGTCCGGGACATGACGGCTACACCTTC. Amino acid sequence: CASSPGHDGYTF. The entire variable domain, with the rest obtained from reference TRBV5-6 and TRBJ1-2, is as follows: DAGVTQSPTHLIKTRGQQVTLRCSPKSGHDTVSWYQQALGQGPQFIFQYYEEEERQRGNFPDRFSGHQFPNYSSELNVNALLLGDSALYLCASSPGHDGYTFGSGTRLTVV.

V is TRBV19 and J is TRBJ1-4, with TRBD1 as a possible D gene (5 bases). The germline V gene has CDR1 LNHDA and CDR2 SQIVND (reference sequence). Trimming shortened V by 11 bases and J by 7 bases, and 17 bases separated the two germline ends. The CDR3 runs to 13 residues. The CDR3 DNA reads as TGTGCCGTCAGGGATGTCGGGGGTGAAAAACTGTTTTTT. Protein: CAVRDVGGEKLFF.

This sequence joins TRBV7-6 and TRBJ2-7, with D possibly TRBD1 on 6 matching bases. The CDR3 contains 15 residues. V was clipped by 2 bases and J by 2 bases, with 13 bases between them. The V gene's germline CDR1 is SGHVS and CDR2 FNYEAQ. The CDR3 loop reads CASSLSSDSAYEQYV. Here the CDR3 DNA reads TGTGCCAGCAGCTTATCTTCGGACAGCGCCTACGAGCAGTACGTC.

This clone was counted a single time. The CDR3 DNA reads as TGTGCCTGGAGTGCGAGCGGGGGTGCAACAGATGAGCAGTTCTTC. It yields the protein CAWSASGGATDEQFF. The V gene is TRBV30, the J gene TRBJ2-1; 8 nucleotides align to TRBD2. The CDR3 totals 15 residues. Germline CDR1 and CDR2: GTSNPN and SVGIG (reference sequence). Trimming removed 1 base from V and 8 bases from J; junction bases left unmatched: 10.

This clone showed up just once. The CDR3 DNA sequence: TGTGCCAGCAGCGAGGGGGACCTAAACTACGAGCAGTACTTC. Amino acids: CASSEGDLNYEQYF. The chain employs TRBV7-9 and TRBJ2-7; tentative D call: TRBD1 (6 bases). Trimming took 5 bases from V and 3 from J, leaving 14 bases between them. CDR1 and CDR2 (germline): SEHNR, FQNEAQ (reference sequence). The CDR3 is 14 amino acids.

The chain couples TRBV7-9 to TRBJ2-1; D might be TRBD2 (6 bases). With 5 bases removed from V and 5 bases from J, the gap between germline ends came to 16 bases. The germline gives CDR1 SEHNR, CDR2 FQNEAQ (reference sequence). The CDR3 has 15 amino acids. CDR3 loop: CASSARVQRDNEQFF. CDR3 bases: TGTGCCAGCAGCGCAAGGGTGCAGCGGGACAATGAGCAGTTCTTC.

Only one count was recorded for this clone. The V gene is TRBV5-8, the J gene TRBJ1-1; D gene unclear. Germline CDR1 is SGHTS and CDR2 is YDEGEE. The CDR3 is 14 amino acids. V was trimmed by 1 base and J by 1 base, leaving 8 bases between them. DNA for the CDR3: TGTGCCAGCAGCTTGCCGCAGGAGAACACTGAAGCTTTCTTT. This translates into CASSLPQENTEAFF.

The chain has TRBV19 and TRBJ1-2, with D possibly TRBD1 on 6 matching bases. Trimming took 4 bases from V and 4 from J, leaving 10 bases between them. CDR3 length: 13 residues. From germline, CDR1 is LNHDA and CDR2 SQIVND (reference sequence). CDR3 coding DNA: TGTGCCAGTAGTAGCGGGGGCCTCTATGGCTACACCTTC. Its protein product is CASSSGGLYGYTF.

The chain employs TRBV10-3 and TRBJ1-5; D may be TRBD1 (6 bases). The germline V gene has CDR1 ENHRY and CDR2 SYGVKD. V gave up 0 bases and J gave up 6 bases, with 9 bases separating them. The CDR3 runs 14 residues. CDR3 sequence: CAISESGGGQPQHF. The CDR3 bases are TGTGCCATCAGTGAGTCTGGGGGCGGTCAGCCCCAGCATTTT.

The chain couples TRBV28 to TRBJ2-7; no definite D call. V was trimmed by 2 bases and J by 4 bases, leaving 9 bases between them. The CDR3 contains 13 residues. CDR1 is MDHEN, CDR2 SYDVKM, per germline. The DNA for the CDR3 is TGTGCCAGCAGTTTAGGTACATTTTACGAGCAGTACTTC. It encodes CASSLGTFYEQYF.

The genes are TRBV19 and TRBJ1-1; TRBD1 might be the D (5 bases). This CDR3 region has 14 residues. V gave up 3 bases and J gave up 8 bases, with 16 bases separating them. Germline CDR1 is LNHDA and CDR2 is SQIVND (reference sequence). In nucleotides, the CDR3 is TGTGCCAGTAGTATGTCCGTCGTAAGGACAGAAGCTTTCTTT. Amino acids: CASSMSVVRTEAFF.

The chain has TRBV6-5 and TRBJ1-6, with 8 positions matching TRBD1. Germline CDR1 reads MNHEY; CDR2 reads SVGAGI. CDR3 size: 15 residues. V lost 2 bases and J lost 8; bases outside the gene matches: 5. The CDR3 DNA is TGTGCCAGCAGTTACACGACAGGGGCCGATTCACCCCTCCACTTT. It is translated as CASSYTTGADSPLHF.

This chain connects TRBV5-4 to TRBJ2-5, with D perhaps matching TRBD2 (5 bases). V was cut by 2 bases and J by 3 bases, with 14 bases left in between. Germline V CDR1 and CDR2: SGHNT, YYREEE (reference sequence). This CDR3 has 15 residues. Here the CDR3 DNA reads TGTGCCAGCAGCTTCATTGCGGGTCAAGAAGAGACCCAGTACTTC. It is translated as CASSFIAGQEETQYF.

The chain carries TRBV2 and TRBJ1-5; 8 bases align to TRBD1. The CDR3 spans 17 residues. V trimming: 8 bases; J trimming: 12 bases; junction bases outside the gene matches: 24. The germline CDR1 and CDR2 sequences are SNHLY and FYNNEI. The CDR3 DNA follows: TGTGCCAGCGGCGGACAGGGAGGTCGGGCAGAGGCCCGAAGCCAGCATTTT. As protein: CASGGQGGRAEARSQHF.

V gene TRBV28 combines with J gene TRBJ2-3, with 7 bases aligning to TRBD1. The CDR3 spans 15 residues. Germline lookup yields CDR1 MDHEN and CDR2 SYDVKM. The trim removed 6 bases at V and 2 bases at J, leaving 8 bases unmatched. The CDR3 sequence: CASRTGTVYTDTQYF. The CDR3 bases are TGTGCCAGCAGGACCGGGACAGTCTACACAGATACGCAGTATTTT.

This chain joins TRBV18 and TRBJ1-1; no definite D call. The CDR3 has 13 residues. Germline CDR1 KGHSH, CDR2 LQKENI. V gave up 3 bases and J gave up 8 bases, with 13 bases separating them. DNA for the CDR3: TGTGCCAGCTCACCGCGTTTCTCAGCCGAAGCTTTCTTT. Residues: CASSPRFSAEAFF.

This chain uses TRBV5-1 with TRBJ1-1; D gene uncertain. CDR1 SGHRS and CDR2 YFSETQ come from the germline V gene. The CDR3 runs 16 residues. V lost 4 bases, J lost 3 bases, and 19 bases lay in between. The CDR3 DNA reads TGCGCCAGCAGCCCCTGGGAGAGATCCTTTTACACTGAAGCTTTCTTT. Encoded protein: CASSPWERSFYTEAFF.

The rearrangement joins TRBV29-1 to TRBJ2-3; TRBD1 is a possible D gene (6 bases). The V and J ends lost 4 bases and 1 base respectively, with 18 bases between them. The CDR3 is 16 residues long. CDR1 and CDR2 from the germline V gene are SQVTM and ANQGSEA. CDR3 loop: CSVVTDRRLGTDTQYF. The CDR3, as DNA: TGCAGCGTTGTCACCGACAGGAGGCTTGGCACAGATACGCAGTATTTT.

The gene calls are TRBV5-1 and TRBJ2-2; TRBD1 aligns across 7 bases. V was clipped by 6 bases and J by 4 bases; unmatched bases: 6. CDR1 and CDR2 from the germline V gene are SGHRS and YFSETQ. The length of the CDR3 is 14 residues. The CDR3 reads CASTGTAITGELFF. CDR3 coding DNA: TGCGCCAGCACCGGGACAGCTATCACCGGGGAGCTGTTTTTT.

The rearrangement links TRBV4-3 to TRBJ1-2; no reliable D call. From germline, CDR1 is LGHNA and CDR2 YSLEER. Trimming took 2 bases from V and 4 from J, leaving 14 bases between them. CDR3 length: 15 amino acids. CDR3 residues: CASSQNFRFGYGYTF. The CDR3 coding sequence is TGCGCCAGCAGCCAAAATTTCCGATTCGGCTATGGCTACACCTTC.

J is TRBJ2-5 and V is TRBV15, with 8 positions matching TRBD2. CDR1 and CDR2 (germline): LNHNV, YYDKDF (reference sequence). The J segment lost 2 bases and the V segment lost 6 bases, leaving 11 bases of the junction unmatched. The length of the CDR3 is 16 residues. As DNA, the CDR3 is TGTGCCACCAGTACTACAAAGCGGGGGCCTCAAGAGACCCAGTACTTC. Encoded protein: CATSTTKRGPQETQYF.

The CDR3 protein is CASCPMGMSTDTQYF. CDR3 nucleotide sequence: TGTGCCAGCTGCCCCATGGGGATGAGCACAGATACGCAGTATTTT. The V and J genes are TRBV6-5 and TRBJ2-3, with D unclear. This CDR3 contains 15 residues. Trimming cost V 8 bases and J 0 bases, with 15 bases left between them. Germline V gene sequence: CDR1 MNHEY, CDR2 SVGAGI.

The chain joins TRBV6-5 to TRBJ2-4; D unclear. CDR3 length: 15 amino acids. V was clipped by 7 bases and J by 6 bases, with 19 bases between them. CDR1 MNHEY and CDR2 SVGAGI come from the germline V gene. The DNA of the CDR3 is TGTGCCAGCAAAGTTCAATGGGATTGGGGAAACATTCAGTACTTC. Protein: CASKVQWDWGNIQYF.